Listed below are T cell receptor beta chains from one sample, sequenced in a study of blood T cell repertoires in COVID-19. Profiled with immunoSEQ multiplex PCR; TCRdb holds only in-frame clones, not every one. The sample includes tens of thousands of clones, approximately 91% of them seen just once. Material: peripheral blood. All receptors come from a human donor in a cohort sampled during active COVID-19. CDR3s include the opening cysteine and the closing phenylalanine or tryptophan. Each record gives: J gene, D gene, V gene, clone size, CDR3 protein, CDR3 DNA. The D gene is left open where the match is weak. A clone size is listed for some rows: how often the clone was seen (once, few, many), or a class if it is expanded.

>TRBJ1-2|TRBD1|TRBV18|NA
CASSPWDRSYGYTF
TGTGCCAGCTCACCATGGGACAGAAGCTATGGCTACACCTTC
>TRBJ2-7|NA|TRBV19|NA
CASSAPVRSDEQYF
TGTGCCAGTAGTGCCCCCGTGAGGTCTGACGAGCAGTACTTC
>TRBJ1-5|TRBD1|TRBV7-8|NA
CASSLGGTGNQPQHF
TGTGCCAGCAGCTTAGGCGGGACAGGGAATCAGCCCCAGCATTTT
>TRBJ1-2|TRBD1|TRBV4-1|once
CASQGAGYGYTF
TGCGCCAGCCAGGGGGCTGGCTATGGCTACACCTTC
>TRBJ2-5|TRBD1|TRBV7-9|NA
CASSLADRAQETQYF
TGTGCCAGCAGCTTAGCAGACAGGGCCCAAGAGACCCAGTACTTC
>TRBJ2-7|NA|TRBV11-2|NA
CASSPREGTYEQYF
TGTGCCAGCAGCCCCCGAGAGGGAACCTACGAGCAGTACTTC
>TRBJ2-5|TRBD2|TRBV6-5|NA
CASRYAAASGSGTQYF
TGTGCCAGCAGGTACGCAGCCGCTAGCGGGAGTGGGACCCAGTACTTC
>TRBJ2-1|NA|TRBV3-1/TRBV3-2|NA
CASSQGLGGGSEQFF
TGTGCCAGCAGCCAAGGCCTTGGGGGAGGTAGTGAGCAGTTCTTC
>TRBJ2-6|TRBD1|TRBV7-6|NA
CASSLALTGGYGANVLTF
TGTGCCAGCAGCTTAGCGCTGACAGGGGGTTATGGGGCCAACGTCCTGACTTTC
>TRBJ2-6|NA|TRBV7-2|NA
CASSLASGANVLTF
TGTGCCAGCAGCTTAGCGTCAGGGGCCAACGTCCTGACTTTC
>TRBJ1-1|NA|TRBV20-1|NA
CSASSLTAHTEAFF
TGCAGTGCTAGTTCCCTGACAGCCCACACTGAAGCTTTCTTT
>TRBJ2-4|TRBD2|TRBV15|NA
CATSRGLQLAGENIQYF
TGTGCCACCAGCAGAGGCCTTCAACTAGCGGGAGAAAACATTCAGTACTTC
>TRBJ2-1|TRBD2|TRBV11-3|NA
CASSLNSGSGDEQFF
TGTGCCAGCAGCTTAAATAGCGGGAGTGGCGATGAGCAGTTCTTC
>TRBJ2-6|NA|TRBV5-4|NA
CASSEGGAGANVLTF
TGTGCCAGCAGCGAGGGGGGGGCTGGGGCCAACGTCCTGACTTTC
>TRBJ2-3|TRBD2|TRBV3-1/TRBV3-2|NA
CASSPLAGGPTDTQYF
TGTGCCAGCTCTCCTTTAGCGGGAGGACCCACAGATACGCAGTATTTT
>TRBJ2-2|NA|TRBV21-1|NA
CASSIPAVANTGELFF
TGTGCCAGCAGCATCCCCGCGGTAGCGAACACCGGGGAGCTGTTTTTT
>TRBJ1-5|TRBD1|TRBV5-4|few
CASSLGQGNDQPQHF
TGTGCCAGCAGCTTGGGACAGGGGAACGATCAGCCCCAGCATTTT
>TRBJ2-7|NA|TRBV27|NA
CASSPGSDEQYF
TGTGCCAGCAGCCCCGGTTCCGACGAGCAGTACTTC
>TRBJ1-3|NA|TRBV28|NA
CASSLPSSGNTIYF
TGTGCCAGCAGTTTACCGAGCTCTGGAAACACCATATATTTT
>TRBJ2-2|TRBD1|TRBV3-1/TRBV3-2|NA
CASSRQGGNTGELFF
TGTGCCAGCAGCCGACAGGGGGGGAACACCGGGGAGCTGTTTTTT
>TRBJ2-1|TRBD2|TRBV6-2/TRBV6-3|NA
CASSYLAGETHYNEQFF
TGTGCCAGCAGTTACCTGGCGGGAGAGACCCATTACAATGAGCAGTTCTTC
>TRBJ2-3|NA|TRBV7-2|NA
CASSLGGRGTDTQYF
TGTGCCAGCAGCTTAGGTGGGCGGGGCACAGATACGCAGTATTTT
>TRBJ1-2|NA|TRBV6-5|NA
CASRLSTTNYGYTF
TGTGCCAGCAGGCTTTCCACTACTAACTATGGCTACACCTTC
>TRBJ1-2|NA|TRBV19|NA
CASSPGLGEGYTF
TGTGCCAGTAGCCCGGGACTAGGGGAGGGCTACACCTTC
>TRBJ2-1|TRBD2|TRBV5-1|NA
CASSNLAGGQYNEQFF
TGCGCCAGCAGCAATCTAGCGGGAGGGCAATACAATGAGCAGTTCTTC
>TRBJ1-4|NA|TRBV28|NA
CASSRRGGGVSTNEKLFF
TGTGCCAGCAGCCGCCGGGGTGGTGGGGTGTCGACTAATGAAAAACTGTTTTTT
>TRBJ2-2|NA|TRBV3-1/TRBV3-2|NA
CASSQDRPGTGELFF
TGTGCCAGCAGCCAAGACAGGCCGGGGACCGGGGAGCTGTTTTTT
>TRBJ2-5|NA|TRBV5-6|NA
CASSRLTAEETQYF
TGTGCCAGCAGTCGGCTTACAGCCGAAGAGACCCAGTACTTC
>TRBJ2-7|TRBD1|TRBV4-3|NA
CASSQEGQGAGEQYF
TGCGCCAGCAGCCAAGAGGGACAGGGTGCGGGCGAGCAGTACTTC
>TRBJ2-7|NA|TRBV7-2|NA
CASSFSRGGPYEQYF
TGTGCCAGCAGCTTTTCCAGGGGCGGACCCTACGAGCAGTACTTC
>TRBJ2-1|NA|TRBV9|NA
CASSGKMPDSSYNEQFF
TGTGCCAGCAGCGGAAAGATGCCCGACAGCTCCTACAATGAGCAGTTCTTC
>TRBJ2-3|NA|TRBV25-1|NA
CASSDAGQITDTQYF
TGTGCCAGCAGTGACGCCGGACAGATCACAGATACGCAGTATTTT
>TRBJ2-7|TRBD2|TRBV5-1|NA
CASSLVGGSGEQYF
TGCGCCAGCAGCTTAGTTGGCGGGAGCGGCGAGCAGTACTTC
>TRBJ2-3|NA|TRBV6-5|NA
CASTHPGKGTDTQYF
TGTGCCAGCACCCACCCAGGGAAGGGCACAGATACGCAGTATTTT
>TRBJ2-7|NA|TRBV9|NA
CASSVSPRARSSYEQYF
TGTGCCAGCAGCGTATCCCCTAGAGCGAGGAGCTCCTACGAGCAGTACTTC
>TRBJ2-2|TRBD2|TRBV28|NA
CASRPGLAGAGELFF
TGTGCCAGCAGGCCGGGACTAGCGGGAGCCGGGGAGCTGTTTTTT
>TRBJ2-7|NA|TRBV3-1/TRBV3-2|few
CASGRGFSYEQYF
TGTGCCAGCGGGAGAGGTTTTTCATACGAGCAGTACTTC
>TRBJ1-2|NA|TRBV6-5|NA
CASHRQGSGYTF
TGTGCCAGCCACCGCCAGGGATCTGGCTACACCTTC
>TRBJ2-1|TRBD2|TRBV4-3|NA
CASSLPLRENRQYNEQFF
TGCGCCAGCAGCCTTCCACTGCGGGAGAACCGACAATACAATGAGCAGTTCTTC
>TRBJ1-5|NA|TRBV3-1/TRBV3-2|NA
CASSQEVWGGKQPQHF
TGTGCCAGCAGCCAAGAGGTTTGGGGAGGAAAACAGCCCCAGCATTTT
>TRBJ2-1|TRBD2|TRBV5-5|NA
CASSPGTSGRSSYNEQFF
TGTGCCAGCAGCCCCGGGACTAGCGGGAGGTCCTCCTACAATGAGCAGTTCTTC
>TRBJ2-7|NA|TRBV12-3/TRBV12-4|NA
CASSLRSGEQYF
TGTGCCAGCAGTTTACGGTCAGGGGAGCAGTACTTC